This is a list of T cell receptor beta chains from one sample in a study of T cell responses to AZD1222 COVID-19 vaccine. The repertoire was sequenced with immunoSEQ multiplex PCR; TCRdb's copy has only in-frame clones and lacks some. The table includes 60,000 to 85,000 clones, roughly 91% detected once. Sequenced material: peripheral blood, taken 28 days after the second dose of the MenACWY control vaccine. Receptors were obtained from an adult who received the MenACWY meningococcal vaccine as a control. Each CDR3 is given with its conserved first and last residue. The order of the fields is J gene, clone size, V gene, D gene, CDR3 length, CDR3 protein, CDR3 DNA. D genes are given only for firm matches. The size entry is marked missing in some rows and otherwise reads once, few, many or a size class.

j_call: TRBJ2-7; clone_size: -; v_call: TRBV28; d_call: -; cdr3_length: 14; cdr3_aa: CASSGGPRGGEQYF; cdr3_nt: TGTGCCAGCAGCGGAGGCCCCCGGGGAGGCGAGCAGTACTTC
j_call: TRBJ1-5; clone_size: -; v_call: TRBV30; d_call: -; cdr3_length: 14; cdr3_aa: CAWRSAYSNQPQHF; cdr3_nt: TGTGCCTGGAGGTCAGCTTATAGCAATCAGCCCCAGCATTTT
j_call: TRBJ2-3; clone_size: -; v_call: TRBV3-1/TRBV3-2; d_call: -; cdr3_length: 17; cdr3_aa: CASSPFLGGAATDTQYF; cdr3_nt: TGTGCCAGCAGCCCCTTCCTAGGGGGGGCCGCCACAGATACGCAGTATTTT
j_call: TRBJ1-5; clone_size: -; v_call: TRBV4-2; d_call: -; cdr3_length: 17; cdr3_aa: CASSHGGRGFSNQPQHF; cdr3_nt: TGTGCCAGCAGCCATGGGGGACGGGGTTTTAGCAATCAGCCCCAGCATTTT
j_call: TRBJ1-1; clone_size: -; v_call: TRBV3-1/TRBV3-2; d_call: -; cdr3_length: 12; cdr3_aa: CASSQAPRGAFF; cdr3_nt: TGTGCCAGCAGCCAAGCGCCAAGGGGAGCTTTCTTT
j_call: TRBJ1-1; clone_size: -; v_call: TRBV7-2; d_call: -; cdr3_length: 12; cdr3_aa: CASSFMGVGAFF; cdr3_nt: TGTGCCAGCAGCTTTATGGGGGTCGGAGCTTTCTTT
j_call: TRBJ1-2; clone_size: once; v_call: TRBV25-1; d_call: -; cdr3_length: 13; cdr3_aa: CASSELGVYGYTF; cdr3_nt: TGTGCCAGCAGTGAACTAGGGGTCTATGGCTACACCTTC
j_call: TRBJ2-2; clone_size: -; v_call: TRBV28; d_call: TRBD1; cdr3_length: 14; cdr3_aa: CASSPQQGSGELFF; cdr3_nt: TGTGCCAGCAGTCCTCAACAGGGGTCCGGGGAGCTGTTTTTT
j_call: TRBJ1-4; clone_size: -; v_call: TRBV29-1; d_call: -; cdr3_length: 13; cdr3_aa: CSVDLLGSVKLFF; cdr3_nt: TGCAGCGTTGATTTGTTGGGGTCGGTAAAACTGTTTTTT
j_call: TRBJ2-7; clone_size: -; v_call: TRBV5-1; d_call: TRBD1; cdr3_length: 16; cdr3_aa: CASSIAGTGGIDEQYF; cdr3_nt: TGCGCCAGCAGCATAGCCGGGACAGGGGGTATCGACGAGCAGTACTTC
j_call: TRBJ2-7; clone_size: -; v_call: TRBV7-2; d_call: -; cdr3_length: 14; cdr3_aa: CASSLARGSYEQYF; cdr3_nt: TGTGCCAGCAGCTTAGCGCGAGGTTCCTACGAGCAGTACTTC
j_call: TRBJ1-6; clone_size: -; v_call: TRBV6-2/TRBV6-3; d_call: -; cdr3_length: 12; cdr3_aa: CASSYRLSPLHF; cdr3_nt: TGTGCCAGCAGTTATCGCTTGTCACCCCTCCACTTT
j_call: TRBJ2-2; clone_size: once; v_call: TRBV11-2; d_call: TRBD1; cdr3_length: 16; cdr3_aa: CASSLTGGRGTGELFF; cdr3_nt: TGTGCCAGCAGCTTAACAGGGGGCCGTGGCACCGGGGAGCTGTTTTTT
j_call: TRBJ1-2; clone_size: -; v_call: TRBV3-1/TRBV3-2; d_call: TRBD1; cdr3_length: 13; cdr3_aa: CASSLGQDYGYTF; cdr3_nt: TGTGCCAGCAGCCTCGGACAGGACTATGGCTACACCTTC
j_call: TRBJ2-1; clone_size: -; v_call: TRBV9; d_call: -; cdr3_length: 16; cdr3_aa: CASSVGTGEGVGEQFF; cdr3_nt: TGTGCCAGCAGCGTAGGTACGGGAGAGGGGGTAGGGGAGCAGTTCTTC
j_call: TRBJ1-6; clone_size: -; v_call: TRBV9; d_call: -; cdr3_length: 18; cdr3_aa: CASSGDSAPRGNNSPLHF; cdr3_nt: TGTGCCAGCAGCGGGGATTCGGCCCCCCGGGGGAATAATTCACCCCTCCACTTT
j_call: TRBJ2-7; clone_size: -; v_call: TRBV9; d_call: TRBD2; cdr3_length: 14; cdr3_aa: CASSGSGLSYEQYF; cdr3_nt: TGTGCCAGCAGCGGTAGCGGGCTCTCCTACGAGCAGTACTTC
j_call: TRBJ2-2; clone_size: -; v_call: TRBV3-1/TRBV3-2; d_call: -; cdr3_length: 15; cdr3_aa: CASRGGLVWPGELFF; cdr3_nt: TGTGCCAGCAGAGGCGGATTAGTTTGGCCCGGGGAGCTGTTTTTT
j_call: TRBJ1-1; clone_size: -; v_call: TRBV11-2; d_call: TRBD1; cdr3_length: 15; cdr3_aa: CASSLGTGANTEAFF; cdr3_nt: TGTGCCAGCAGCTTAGGGACAGGGGCGAACACTGAAGCTTTCTTT
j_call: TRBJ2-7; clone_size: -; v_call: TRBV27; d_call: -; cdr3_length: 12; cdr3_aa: CASSRGLYEQYF; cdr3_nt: TGTGCCAGCAGCCGGGGACTCTACGAGCAGTACTTC
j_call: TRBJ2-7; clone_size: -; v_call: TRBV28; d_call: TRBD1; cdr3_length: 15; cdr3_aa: CASSDLGTGNYEQYF; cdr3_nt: TGTGCCAGCAGTGACCTCGGGACAGGGAACTACGAGCAGTACTTC
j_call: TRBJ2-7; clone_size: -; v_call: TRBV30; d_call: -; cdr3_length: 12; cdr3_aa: CAWSDGGGEQYF; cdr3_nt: TGTGCCTGGAGCGACGGAGGGGGCGAGCAGTACTTC
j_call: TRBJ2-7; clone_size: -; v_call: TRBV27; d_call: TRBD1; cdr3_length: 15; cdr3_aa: CASSFKTGFEGEQYF; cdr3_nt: TGTGCCAGCAGTTTCAAGACAGGGTTTGAGGGAGAGCAGTACTTC
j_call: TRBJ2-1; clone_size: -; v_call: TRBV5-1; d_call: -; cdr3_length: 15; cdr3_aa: CASSLGPSSYNEQFF; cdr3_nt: TGCGCCAGCAGCTTGGGTCCTAGCTCCTACAATGAGCAGTTCTTC
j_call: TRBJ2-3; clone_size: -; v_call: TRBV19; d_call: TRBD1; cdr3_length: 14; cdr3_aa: CASTNTGAEDTQYF; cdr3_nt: TGTGCCAGTACCAATACAGGGGCCGAGGATACGCAGTATTTT
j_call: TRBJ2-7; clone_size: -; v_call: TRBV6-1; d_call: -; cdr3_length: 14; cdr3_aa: CASSEITGPYEQYF; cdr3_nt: TGTGCCAGCAGTGAAATTACAGGTCCCTACGAGCAGTACTTC
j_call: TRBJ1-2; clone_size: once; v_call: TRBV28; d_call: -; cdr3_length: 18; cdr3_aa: CASSFGIGAQLINYGYTF; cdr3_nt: TGTGCCAGCAGCTTCGGGATAGGGGCCCAACTCATTAACTATGGCTACACCTTC
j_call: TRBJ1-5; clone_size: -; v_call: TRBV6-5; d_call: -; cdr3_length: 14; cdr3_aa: CASSYDGTYQPQHF; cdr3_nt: TGTGCCAGCAGTTATGACGGCACGTACCAGCCCCAGCATTTT
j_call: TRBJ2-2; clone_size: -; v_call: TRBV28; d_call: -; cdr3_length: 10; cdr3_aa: CASSAGELFF; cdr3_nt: TGTGCCAGCAGTGCCGGGGAGCTGTTTTTT
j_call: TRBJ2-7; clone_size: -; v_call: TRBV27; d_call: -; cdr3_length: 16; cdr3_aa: CASSHPKQGGIYEQYF; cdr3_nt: TGTGCCAGCAGCCATCCCAAACAGGGTGGGATCTACGAGCAGTACTTC
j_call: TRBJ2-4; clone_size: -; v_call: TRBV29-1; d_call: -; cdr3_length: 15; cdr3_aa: CSVVGDSRGPYIQYF; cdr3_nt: TGCAGCGTTGTGGGCGATTCCCGAGGGCCATACATTCAGTACTTC
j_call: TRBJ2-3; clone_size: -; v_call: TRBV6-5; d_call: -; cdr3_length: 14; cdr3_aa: CASSYSSGGDTQYF; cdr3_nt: TGTGCCAGCAGTTACTCCTCCGGTGGAGATACGCAGTATTTT
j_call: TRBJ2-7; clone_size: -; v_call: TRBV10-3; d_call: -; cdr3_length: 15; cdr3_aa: CAISESSRDRYEQYF; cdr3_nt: TGTGCCATCAGTGAGTCGTCCAGGGATCGCTACGAGCAGTACTTC
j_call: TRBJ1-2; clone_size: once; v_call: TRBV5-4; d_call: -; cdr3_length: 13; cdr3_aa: CASSPQRRHGYTF; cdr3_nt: TGTGCCAGCAGCCCACAGAGGCGTCACGGCTACACCTTC
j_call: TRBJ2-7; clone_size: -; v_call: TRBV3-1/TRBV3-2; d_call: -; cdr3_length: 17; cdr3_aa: CASSQDGNSGPEYEQYF; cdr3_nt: TGTGCCAGCAGCCAAGATGGAAACAGTGGCCCCGAGTACGAGCAGTACTTC
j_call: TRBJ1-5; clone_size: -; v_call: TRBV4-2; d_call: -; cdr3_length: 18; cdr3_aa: CASSQASSYRDSNQPQHF; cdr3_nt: TGTGCCAGCAGCCAGGCATCTTCTTACAGGGATAGCAATCAGCCCCAGCATTTT
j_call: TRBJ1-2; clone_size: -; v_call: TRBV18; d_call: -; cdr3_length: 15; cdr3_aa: CASSPGGDRYYGYTF; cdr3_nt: TGTGCCAGCTCACCAGGAGGGGATCGGTATTATGGCTACACCTTC
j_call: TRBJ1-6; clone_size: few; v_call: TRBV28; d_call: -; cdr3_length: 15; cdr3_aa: CASSSFTGDNSPLHF; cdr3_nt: TGTGCCAGCAGCTCCTTTACGGGTGATAATTCACCCCTCCACTTT
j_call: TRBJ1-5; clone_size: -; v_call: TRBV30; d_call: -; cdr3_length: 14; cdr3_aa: CAWSVSHSNQPQHF; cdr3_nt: TGTGCCTGGAGTGTCAGCCATAGCAATCAGCCCCAGCATTTT
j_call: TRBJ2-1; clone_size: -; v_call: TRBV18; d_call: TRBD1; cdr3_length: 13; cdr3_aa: CASSPNRGNEQFF; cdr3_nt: TGTGCCAGCTCACCAAACAGGGGCAATGAGCAGTTCTTC
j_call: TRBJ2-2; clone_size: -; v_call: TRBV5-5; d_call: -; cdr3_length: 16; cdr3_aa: CASSARLALNTGELFF; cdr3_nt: TGTGCCAGCAGCGCCCGGCTAGCGCTAAACACCGGGGAGCTGTTTTTT
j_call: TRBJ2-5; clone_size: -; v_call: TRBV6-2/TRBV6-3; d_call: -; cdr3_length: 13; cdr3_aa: CASSYSWGETQYF; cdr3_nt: TGTGCCAGCAGTTACTCTTGGGGAGAGACCCAGTACTTC
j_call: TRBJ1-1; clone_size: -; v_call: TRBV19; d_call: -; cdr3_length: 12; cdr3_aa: CASSMLNTEAFF; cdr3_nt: TGTGCCAGTAGTATGCTGAACACTGAAGCTTTCTTT
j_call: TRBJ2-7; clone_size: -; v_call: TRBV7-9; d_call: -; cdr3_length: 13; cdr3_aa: CASRPAGAREQYF; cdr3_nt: TGTGCCAGCAGACCGGCAGGAGCCCGGGAGCAGTACTTC
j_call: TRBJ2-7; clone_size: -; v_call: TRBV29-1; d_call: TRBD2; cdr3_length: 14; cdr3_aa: CSVTPGLAGGEQYF; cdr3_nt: TGCAGCGTGACTCCGGGACTAGCGGGAGGCGAGCAGTACTTC
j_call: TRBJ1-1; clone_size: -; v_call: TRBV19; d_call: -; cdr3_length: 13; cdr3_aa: CASSSTDGVEAFF; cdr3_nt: TGTGCCAGTAGTTCCACGGACGGAGTTGAAGCTTTCTTT
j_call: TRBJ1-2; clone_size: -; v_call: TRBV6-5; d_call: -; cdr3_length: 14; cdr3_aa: CASSYSGEGYGYTF; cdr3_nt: TGTGCCAGCAGTTACTCGGGGGAAGGGTATGGCTACACCTTC
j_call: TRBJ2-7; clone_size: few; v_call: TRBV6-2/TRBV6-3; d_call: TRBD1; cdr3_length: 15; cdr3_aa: CASSYSYRGSYEQYF; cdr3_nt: TGTGCCAGCAGTTACTCGTACAGGGGGTCCTACGAGCAGTACTTC
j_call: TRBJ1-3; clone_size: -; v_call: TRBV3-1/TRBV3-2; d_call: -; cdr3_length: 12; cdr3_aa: CASRPDGNTIYF; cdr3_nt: TGTGCCAGCAGGCCAGATGGAAACACCATATATTTT
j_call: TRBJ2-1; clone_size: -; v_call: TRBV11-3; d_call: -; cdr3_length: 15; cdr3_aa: CASSPRAGTYNEQFF; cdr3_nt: TGTGCCAGCAGCCCTAGGGCCGGGACCTACAATGAGCAGTTCTTC
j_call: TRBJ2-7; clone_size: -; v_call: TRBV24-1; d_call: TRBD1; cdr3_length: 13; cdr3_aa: CATSGDSNYEQYF; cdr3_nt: TGTGCCACCAGTGGGGACAGCAACTACGAGCAGTACTTC